The clone carrying this T cell receptor (beta chain) came up once. As for time point: patch test 2, 6 weeks after DPC sensitization. The treatment: therapeutic diphenylcyclopropenone sensitization with weekly scalp DPC. These data are taken from a study of human T cells and chemical hapten exposure. The CDR3 runs 15 residues. CDR1 is MNHEY and CDR2 is SVGAGI in the germline V gene. Trimming cost V 1 base and J 3 bases, with 12 bases left between them. MiXCR was run by TCRdb on the RACE reads, yielding one entry per CDR3 protein. The sample holds roughly 92,000 distinct CDR3 sequences, about an eighth seen once.

The sequenced sample was whole blood, obtained in connection with sensitization to the hapten diphenylcyclopropenone (DPC). V and J are TRBV6-5 and TRBJ2-5; D gene ambiguous. This TCR derives from a woman aged 40 to 49 with alopecia areata. Some clones in this sample may be carry-over from other donors' samples. The CDR3 loop reads CASSYLGRHKETQYF. CDR3 sequence (DNA): TGTGCCAGCAGTTACTTAGGACGCCATAAAGAGACCCAGTACTTC.